The clone carrying this TCR beta chain was picked up a small number of times. This sample is part of a study of blood T cell repertoires in COVID-19. On the study more broadly: Sites in the United States, Italy and Spain provided acute and convalescent COVID-19 samples.

The CDR3 loop spans 14 amino acids. The V end lost 1 base, the J end lost 6 bases, and 12 bases lay between the germline ends. CDR1 SEHNR and CDR2 FQNEAQ come from the germline V gene (reference sequence). Original processing methods: Amplification of reference gene primers provided the estimated nucleated cell counts. TCRdb's table, derived via immunoSEQ multiplex PCR, lists solely in-frame clones and lacks some. The V and J calls and the clone size are those of that table, but D and trimming were determined from the DNA. Here the sample spans around 330,000 clones, about nine tenths being singletons.

The V gene is TRBV7-9, the J gene TRBJ1-2; a weak D match, TRBD1 (6 bases). Sequenced: PBMCs or T cells enriched from blood (not recorded which). This receptor was obtained from a young woman who had recovered from COVID-19. The CDR3 spells CASSLVTAGDGYTF. DNA for the CDR3: TGTGCCAGCAGCTTAGTTACGGCAGGGGATGGCTACACCTTC.